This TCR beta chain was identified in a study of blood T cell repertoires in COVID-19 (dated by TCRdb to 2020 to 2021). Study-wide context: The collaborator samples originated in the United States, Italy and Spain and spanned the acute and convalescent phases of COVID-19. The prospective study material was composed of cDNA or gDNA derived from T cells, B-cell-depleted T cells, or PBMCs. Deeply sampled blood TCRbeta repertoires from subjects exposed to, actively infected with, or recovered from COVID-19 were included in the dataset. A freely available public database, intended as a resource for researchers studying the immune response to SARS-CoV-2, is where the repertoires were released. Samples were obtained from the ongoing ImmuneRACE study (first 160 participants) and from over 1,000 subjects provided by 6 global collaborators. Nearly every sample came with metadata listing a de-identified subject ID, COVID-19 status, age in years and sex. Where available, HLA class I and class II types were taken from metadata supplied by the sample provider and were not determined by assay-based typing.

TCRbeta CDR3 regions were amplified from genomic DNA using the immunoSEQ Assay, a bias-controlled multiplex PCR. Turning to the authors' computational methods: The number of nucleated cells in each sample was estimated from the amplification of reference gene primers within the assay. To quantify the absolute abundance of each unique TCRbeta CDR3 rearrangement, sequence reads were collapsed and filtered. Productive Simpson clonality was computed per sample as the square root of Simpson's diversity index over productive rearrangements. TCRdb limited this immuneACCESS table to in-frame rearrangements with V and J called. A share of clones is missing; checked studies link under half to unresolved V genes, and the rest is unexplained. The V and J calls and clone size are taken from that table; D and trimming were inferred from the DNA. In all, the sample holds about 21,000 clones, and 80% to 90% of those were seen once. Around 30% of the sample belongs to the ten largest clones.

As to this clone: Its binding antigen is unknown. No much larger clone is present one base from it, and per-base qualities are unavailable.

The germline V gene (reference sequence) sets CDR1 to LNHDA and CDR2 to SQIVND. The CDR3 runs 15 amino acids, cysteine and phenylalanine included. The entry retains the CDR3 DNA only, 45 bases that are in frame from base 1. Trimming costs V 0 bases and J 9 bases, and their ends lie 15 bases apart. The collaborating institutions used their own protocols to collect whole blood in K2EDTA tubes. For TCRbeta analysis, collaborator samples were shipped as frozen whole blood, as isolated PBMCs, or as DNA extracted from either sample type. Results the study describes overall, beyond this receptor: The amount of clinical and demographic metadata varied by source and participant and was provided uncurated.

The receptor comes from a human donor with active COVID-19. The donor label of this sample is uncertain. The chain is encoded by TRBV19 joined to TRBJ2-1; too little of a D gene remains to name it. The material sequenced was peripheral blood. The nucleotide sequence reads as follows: TGTGCCAGTAGTATAGAGAGTCTACCTGAGGTTGAGCAGTTCTTC. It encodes CASSIESLPEVEQFF.